The 26 T cell receptor beta chains listed next were all sequenced from one sample in a study of cytomegalovirus exposure and HLA in healthy donors. The PCR employed 60 Vbeta primers together with 13 Jbeta primers. Using immunoSEQ multiplex PCR, the repertoire was profiled, and TCRdb retains in-frame clones only, with some absent. The sample has about 92,000 clones, roughly 73% seen once. Sequenced material: PBMCs. The receptors were gathered from a man between 50 and 59 years old in good health and CMV-seropositive.

Points on this clone: At one end the junction does not follow the germline gene, possibly because of a read error. CDR3 in amino acids: CSVVGTGGQPRHF. Here the CDR3 DNA reads TGCAGCGTTGTAGGGACAGGGGGACAGCCCCGGCATTTT. The V and J genes are TRBV29-1 and TRBJ1-5, with 11 bases lining up with TRBD1. The CDR3 is 13 residues long. In germline, CDR1 is SQVTM, CDR2 ANQGSEA.

CDR3 sequence reads: CSVVGLAGEQYF. In nucleotides, the CDR3 is TGCAGCGTTGTAGGCCTAGCGGGTGAGCAGTACTTC. The chain is built from TRBV29-1 and TRBJ2-7, with 8 bases that match TRBD2. Germline V gene data show CDR1 as SQVTM and CDR2 as ANQGSEA. The CDR3 has 12 amino acids. V shed 4 bases, J shed 7 bases, and the junction held 6 bases outside the gene matches.

The V and J genes are TRBV5-1 and TRBJ1-2; 7 nucleotides agree with TRBD1. Trimming removed 2 bases from V and 4 bases from J; junction bases left unmatched: 2. The V gene's germline CDR1 is SGHRS and CDR2 YFSETQ. The length of the CDR3 is 13 residues. CDR3 nucleotides: TGCGCCAGCAGCTTCGGACAGGCCTATGGCTACACCTTC. Translation: CASSFGQAYGYTF.

The J gene is TRBJ2-3, the V gene TRBV5-4; no reliable D call. V lost 0 bases, J lost 3 bases, and 8 bases lay in between. CDR3 length: 14 residues. In germline, CDR1 is SGHNT, CDR2 YYREEE (reference sequence). CDR3 sequence reads: CASSLVAETDTQYF. CDR3 nucleotides: TGTGCCAGCAGCTTGGTGGCGGAAACAGATACGCAGTATTTT.

The V call is TRBV4-1, the J call TRBJ2-7; the D gene is possibly TRBD1 (6 bases). V lost 0 bases and J 6 bases, leaving 15 bases between the germline ends. This CDR3 spans 15 amino acids. CDR1 is MGHRA and CDR2 is YSYEKL in the germline V gene. CDR3 sequence reads: CASSQEVGRGREQYF. DNA for the CDR3: TGCGCCAGCAGCCAAGAAGTGGGCAGGGGCCGCGAGCAGTACTTC.

The chain combines TRBV15 with TRBJ2-2; D is unclear. This CDR3 region has 13 residues. Trimming stripped 3 bases from V and 2 bases from J, with 4 bases between. Germline CDR1 reads LNHNV; CDR2 reads YYDKDF (reference sequence). The CDR3 region is CATSSSNTGELFF. CDR3 DNA: TGTGCCACCAGCAGTTCAAACACCGGGGAGCTGTTTTTT.

The chain joins TRBV21-1 to TRBJ2-7; no DNA check was done on the table's D call, TRBD1. TRBV21-1 is designated a pseudogene. The CDR3 contains 14 residues. The CDR3 here is CASSTGQGALEQYF. The CDR3 bases are TGTGCCAGCAGCACGGGGCAGGGGGCTCTGGAGCAGTACTTC.

The J gene is TRBJ2-5, the V gene TRBV27; 11 bases line up with TRBD1. Near its end, the DNA agrees better with TRBJ2-7, so the J call may be wrong. Germline V gene sequence: CDR1 MNHEY, CDR2 SMNVEV (reference sequence). This CDR3 is 15 amino acids long. The CDR3 sequence: CASRRSGQGVYEQYF. The CDR3 coding sequence is TGTGCCAGCAGACGCTCGGGACAGGGGGTCTACGAGCAGTACTTC.

This clone was observed a few times. The chain links TRBV4-3 to TRBJ2-7; the D gene is possibly TRBD1 (6 bases). The V end was cut by 4 bases, the J end by 1 base, with 14 bases between. Germline-derived CDR1 and CDR2 are LGHNA and YSLEER. The CDR3 spans 15 residues. Here the CDR3 reads CASSPTRTESYEQYF. CDR3 nucleotides: TGCGCCAGCAGCCCGACAAGGACAGAATCCTACGAGCAGTACTTC.

The chain has TRBV7-2 and TRBJ2-1; D unclear. This CDR3 spans 13 amino acids. Trimming left V 4 bases short and J 0 bases short, with 4 bases between. The germline V gene encodes CDR1 SGHTA and CDR2 FQGNSA. CDR3 nucleotide sequence: TGTGCCAGCAGCTCATTCTCCTACAATGAGCAGTTCTTC. Translating gives CASSSFSYNEQFF.

The chain employs TRBV7-8 and TRBJ1-5, with 9 bases lining up with TRBD1. CDR3 size: 16 residues. Germline values: CDR1 SGHVS, CDR2 FQNEAQ. Germline trimming cut 2 bases from V and 1 base from J; bases unmatched to any gene: 3. The CDR3 region has the DNA TGTGCCAGCAGCTTATACAGGGGGCTGAGCAATCAGCCCCAGCATTTT. Protein sequence: CASSLYRGLSNQPQHF. The full variable domain, its missing parts supplied by reference TRBV7-8 and TRBJ1-5, is GAGVSQSPRYKVAKRGQDVALRCDPISGHVSLFWYQQALGQGPEFLTYFQNEAQLDKSGLPSDRFFAERPEGSVSTLKIQRTQQEDSAVYLCASSLYRGLSNQPQHFGDGTRLSIL.

The chain has TRBV4-2 and TRBJ1-2; 9 bases fit TRBD1. The CDR3 loop spans 15 amino acids. J was trimmed by 7 bases and V by 2 bases; bases with no gene match: 8. The V gene's germline CDR1 is LGHNA and CDR2 YNFKEQ. This CDR3 reads CASSQPGQGTFGYTF. The CDR3 DNA reads as TGTGCCAGCAGCCAACCGGGACAGGGCACCTTTGGCTACACCTTC.

A few counts support this clone. The chain joins TRBV20-1 to TRBJ1-1; 7 bases are shared with TRBD1. CDR1 and CDR2 from the germline V gene are DFQATT and SNEGSKA (reference sequence). The V segment lost 3 bases and the J segment 8 bases; nucleotides outside the gene matches: 3. This CDR3 spans 11 amino acids. CDR3 sequence: CSAREGQEAFF. The DNA for the CDR3 is TGCAGTGCTAGGGAGGGACAGGAAGCTTTCTTT.

DNA of the CDR3: TGTGCCAGCAGTTACAGCGGGGGAGCCGAGCAGTACTTC. Translated: CASSYSGGAEQYF. The chain links TRBV6-5 to TRBJ2-7, with 8 positions matching TRBD2. J was trimmed by 6 bases and V by 2 bases; bases with no gene match: 3. CDR3 length: 13 residues. The germline CDR1 and CDR2 sequences are MNHEY and SVGAGI.

Only a few counts were recorded for this clone. The chain combines TRBV29-1 with TRBJ1-4, with D possibly TRBD1 on 5 matching bases. Trimming left V 7 bases short and J 11 bases short, with 8 bases between. Germline V CDR1 and CDR2: SQVTM, ANQGSEA. The CDR3 covers 9 residues. In DNA form, the CDR3 reads TGCAGCGGGGGGGGTAAACTGTTTTTT. Protein sequence: CSGGGKLFF.

V is TRBV18 and J is TRBJ1-5, with TRBD1 matching 10 bases. This CDR3 comprises 14 residues. Looked up from germline, CDR1 is KGHSH and CDR2 is LQKENI. V gave up 4 bases and J gave up 7 bases; unmatched junction bases: 4. DNA of the CDR3: TGTGCCAGCTCACGACAGGGGGCGAAACAGCCCCAGCATTTT. This translates into CASSRQGAKQPQHF.

V usage is TRBV9 and J usage is TRBJ2-3; D not certain. Looked up from germline, CDR1 is SGDLS and CDR2 is YYNGEE. The CDR3 contains 13 residues. V gave up 8 bases and J gave up 4 bases, with 14 bases separating them. The CDR3 spells CASSTRSADTQYF. In DNA form, the CDR3 reads TGTGCCAGTTCGACGAGAAGCGCAGATACGCAGTATTTT. The full variable domain, rest sourced from reference TRBV9 and TRBJ2-3, is DSGVTQTPKHLITATGQRVTLRCSPRSGDLSVYWYQQSLDQGLQFLIQYYNGEERAKGNILERFSAQQFPDLHSELNLSSLELGDSALYFCASSTRSADTQYFGPGTRLTVL.

J is TRBJ1-1 and V is TRBV19; weak D call: TRBD1 (5 bases). Germline CDR1 and CDR2: LNHDA and SQIVND (reference sequence). Trimming left V 4 bases short and J 4 bases short, with 13 bases between. The CDR3 runs 14 residues. The CDR3, as DNA: TGTGCCAGTAGTACGGGGGTCGGTGCCACTGAAGCTTTCTTT. This encodes CASSTGVGATEAFF.

The chain has TRBV28 and TRBJ1-1; D call uncertain. Per germline, CDR1 MDHEN and CDR2 SYDVKM. Trimming took off 5 bases at V and 4 bases at J, with 14 bases between the two ends. The CDR3 is 14 residues long. DNA of the CDR3: TGTGCCAGCAGTCTCCGAGAGTGGAGCACTGAAGCTTTCTTT. Translating gives CASSLREWSTEAFF.

For the CDR3, the DNA is TGTGCCAGCAGCCAACGCGGGGGAGAACAAGAGACCCAGTACTTC. This sequence encodes CASSQRGGEQETQYF. This chain connects TRBV5-6 to TRBJ2-5, with 7 nucleotides matching TRBD2. Per the germline V gene, CDR1 is SGHDT and CDR2 is YYEEEE. With 4 bases clipped from V and 2 bases from J, the junction kept 8 bases outside the gene matches. The CDR3 has 15 amino acids.

This clone appeared a single time. This chain connects TRBV7-9 to TRBJ1-1, with D maybe TRBD1 (6 bases). Germline assignment: CDR1 SEHNR and CDR2 FQNEAQ (reference sequence). Trimming left V 5 bases short and J 1 base short, with 8 bases between. There are 13 residues in the CDR3. The CDR3 nucleotides are TGTGCCAGCAGCCCACAGGGGAACACTGAAGCTTTCTTT. Its protein product is CASSPQGNTEAFF.

The chain has TRBV6-6 and TRBJ2-6; D uncertain. The ends were cut back, 8 bases at V and 3 bases at J, with 11 bases in the middle. Germline CDR1 reads MNHNY; CDR2 reads SVGAGI (reference sequence). This CDR3 spans 14 amino acids. CDR3 protein: CASCVRGGANVLTF. Written as DNA, the CDR3 is TGTGCCAGCTGCGTCCGAGGTGGGGCCAACGTCCTGACTTTC.

The V and J genes are TRBV13 and TRBJ1-1; D is perhaps TRBD1 (6 bases). V was clipped by 5 bases and J by 3 bases, with 13 bases between them. Germline CDR1 and CDR2: PRHDT and FYEKMQ (reference sequence). This CDR3 comprises 14 residues. In DNA form, the CDR3 reads TGTGCCAGCAGCCCCCGGACAGCCTACACTGAAGCTTTCTTT. The encoded protein is CASSPRTAYTEAFF.

This sequence joins TRBV9 and TRBJ2-1, with 14 bases identical to TRBD2. V shed 4 bases and J 10 bases; nucleotides not matched to a gene: 16. The CDR3 sequence is 18 residues long. CDR1 is SGDLS, CDR2 YYNGEE, per germline. The CDR3 sequence is CASSSGTSGGPGREEQFF. The CDR3, as DNA: TGTGCCAGCAGCTCCGGGACTAGCGGGGGCCCCGGTAGGGAAGAGCAGTTCTTC.

The chain has TRBV6-5 and TRBJ1-4; 7 positions match TRBD1. Germline-derived CDR1 and CDR2 are MNHEY and SVGAGI. The CDR3 totals 15 residues. Germline trimming cut 5 bases from V and 8 bases from J; bases unmatched to any gene: 11. The DNA for the CDR3 is TGTGCCAGCAGTCGCGGGGAGACAGGGAGGGAAAAACTGTTTTTT. Its translation: CASSRGETGREKLFF.

The rearrangement links TRBV9 to TRBJ2-7; a possible D gene is TRBD1 (6 bases). The CDR3 contains 13 residues. Trimming took 4 bases from V and 1 from J, leaving 9 bases between them. CDR1 and CDR2 (germline): SGDLS, YYNGEE. CDR3 protein: CASSPGQSYEQYF. CDR3 in DNA: TGTGCCAGCAGCCCCGGACAGTCCTACGAGCAGTACTTC.